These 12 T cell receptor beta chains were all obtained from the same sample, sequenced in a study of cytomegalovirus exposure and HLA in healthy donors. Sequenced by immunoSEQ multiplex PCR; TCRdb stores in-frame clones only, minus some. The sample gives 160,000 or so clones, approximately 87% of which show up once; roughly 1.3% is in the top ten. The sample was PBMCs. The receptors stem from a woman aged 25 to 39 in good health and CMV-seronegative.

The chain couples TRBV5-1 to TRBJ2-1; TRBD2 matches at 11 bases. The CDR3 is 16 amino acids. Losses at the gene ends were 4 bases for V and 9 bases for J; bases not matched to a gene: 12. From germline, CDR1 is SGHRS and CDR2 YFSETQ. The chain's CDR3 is CASSLKLAGGPPEQFF. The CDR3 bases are TGCGCCAGCAGCCTGAAGCTAGCGGGGGGCCCCCCTGAGCAGTTCTTC.

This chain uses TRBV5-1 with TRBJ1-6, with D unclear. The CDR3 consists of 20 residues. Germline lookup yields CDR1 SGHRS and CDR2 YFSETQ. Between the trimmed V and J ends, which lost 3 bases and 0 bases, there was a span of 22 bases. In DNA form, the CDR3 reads TGCGCCAGCAGCTCCCGCCCTGTAGTAGTGCAGGACTCCTATAATTCACCCCTCCACTTT. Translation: CASSSRPVVVQDSYNSPLHF.

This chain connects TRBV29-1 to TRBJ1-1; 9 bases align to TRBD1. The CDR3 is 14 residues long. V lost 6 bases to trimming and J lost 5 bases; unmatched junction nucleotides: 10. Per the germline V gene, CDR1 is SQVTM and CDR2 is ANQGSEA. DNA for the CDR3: TGCAGCGTCACTAGGGACAGGGAGGATACTGAAGCTTTCTTT. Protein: CSVTRDREDTEAFF. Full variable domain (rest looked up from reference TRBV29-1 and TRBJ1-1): SAVISQKPSRDICQRGTSLTIQCQVDSQVTMMFWYRQQPGQSLTLIATANQGSEATYESGFVIDKFPISRPNLTFSTLTVSNMSPEDSSIYLCSVTRDREDTEAFFGQGTRLTVV.

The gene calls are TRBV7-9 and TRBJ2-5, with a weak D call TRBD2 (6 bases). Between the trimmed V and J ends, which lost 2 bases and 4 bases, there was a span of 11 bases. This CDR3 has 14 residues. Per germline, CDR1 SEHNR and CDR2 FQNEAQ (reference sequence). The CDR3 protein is CASSLLGGPETQYF. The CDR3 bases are TGTGCCAGCAGCTTACTGGGAGGCCCAGAGACCCAGTACTTC.

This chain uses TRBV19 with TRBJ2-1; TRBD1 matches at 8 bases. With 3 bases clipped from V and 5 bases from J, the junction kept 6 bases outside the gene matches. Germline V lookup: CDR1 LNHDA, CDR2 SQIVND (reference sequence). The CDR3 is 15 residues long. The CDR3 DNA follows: TGTGCCAGTAGTATCCACGGACAGGGCCACAATGAGCAGTTCTTC. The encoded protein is CASSIHGQGHNEQFF.

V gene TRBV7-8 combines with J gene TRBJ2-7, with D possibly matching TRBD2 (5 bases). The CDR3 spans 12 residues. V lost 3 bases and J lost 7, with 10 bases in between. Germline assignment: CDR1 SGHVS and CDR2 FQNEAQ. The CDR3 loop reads CASSFTTGEQYF. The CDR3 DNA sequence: TGTGCCAGCAGCTTCACAACGGGGGAGCAGTACTTC.

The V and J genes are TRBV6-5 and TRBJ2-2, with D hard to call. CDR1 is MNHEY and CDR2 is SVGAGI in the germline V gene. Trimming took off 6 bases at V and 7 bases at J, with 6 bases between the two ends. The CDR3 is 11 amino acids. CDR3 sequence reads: CASRANGELFF. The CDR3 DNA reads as TGTGCCAGCAGAGCTAACGGGGAGCTGTTTTTT.

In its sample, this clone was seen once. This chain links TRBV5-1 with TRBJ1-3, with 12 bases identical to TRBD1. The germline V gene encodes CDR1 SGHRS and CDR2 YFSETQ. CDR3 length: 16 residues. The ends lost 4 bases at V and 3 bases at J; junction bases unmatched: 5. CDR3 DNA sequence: TGCGCCAGCAGCCCGGGACAGGGGGCAGGTGGAAACACCATATATTTT. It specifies CASSPGQGAGGNTIYF.

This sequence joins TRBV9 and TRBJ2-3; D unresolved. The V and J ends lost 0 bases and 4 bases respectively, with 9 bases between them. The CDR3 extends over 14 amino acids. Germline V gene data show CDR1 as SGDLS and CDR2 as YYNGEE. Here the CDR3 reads CASSVVAVSDTQYF. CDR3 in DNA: TGTGCCAGCAGCGTAGTCGCGGTATCAGATACGCAGTATTTT.

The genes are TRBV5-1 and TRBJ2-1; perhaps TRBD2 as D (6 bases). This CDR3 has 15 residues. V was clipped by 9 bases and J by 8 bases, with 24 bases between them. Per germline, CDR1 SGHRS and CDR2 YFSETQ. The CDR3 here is CATRPLWGESDEQFF. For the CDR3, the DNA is TGCGCCACCCGACCCCTCTGGGGGGAGAGCGATGAGCAGTTCTTC.

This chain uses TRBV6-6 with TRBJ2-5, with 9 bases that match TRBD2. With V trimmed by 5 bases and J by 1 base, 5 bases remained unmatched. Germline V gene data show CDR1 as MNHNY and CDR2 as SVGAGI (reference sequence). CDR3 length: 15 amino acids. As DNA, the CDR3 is TGTGCCAGCAGTCACGCAGCGGGGGGCCAAGAGACCCAGTACTTC. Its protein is CASSHAAGGQETQYF.

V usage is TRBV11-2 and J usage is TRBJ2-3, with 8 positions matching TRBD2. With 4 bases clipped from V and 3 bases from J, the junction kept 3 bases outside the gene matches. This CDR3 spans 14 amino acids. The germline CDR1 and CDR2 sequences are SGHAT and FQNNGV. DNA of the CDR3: TGTGCCAGCAGCTACGGGACTAGTACAGATACGCAGTATTTT. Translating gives CASSYGTSTDTQYF.